The 22 T cell receptor beta chains below all came from one sample that was sequenced in a study of T cell responses to AZD1222 COVID-19 vaccine. The data were produced by immunoSEQ multiplex PCR, yet TCRdb's version contains in-frame clones alone and is incomplete. The sample contains 100,000 to 130,000 clones, roughly nine tenths of which appear only once. The sequencing here drew on peripheral blood, taken on day 0 of MenACWY control vaccination. The receptor set was obtained from an adult in good health.

The V and J genes are TRBV2 and TRBJ2-5; TRBD2 matches at 12 bases. The CDR3 contains 18 residues. V shed 6 bases, J shed 5 bases, and the junction held 16 bases outside the gene matches. In germline, CDR1 is SNHLY, CDR2 FYNNEI. This CDR3 reads CASSRTPSGGARRETQYF. The DNA for the CDR3 is TGTGCCAGCAGCCGGACCCCTAGCGGGGGGGCCAGGCGGGAGACCCAGTACTTC.

This chain joins TRBV6-4 and TRBJ2-5, with 9 bases lining up with TRBD1. There are 13 residues in the CDR3. J was trimmed by 5 bases and V by 5 bases; bases with no gene match: 3. Looked up from germline, CDR1 is MRHNA and CDR2 is SNTAGT. The CDR3 region is CASSLTGGETQYF. DNA for the CDR3: TGTGCCAGCAGTTTGACAGGGGGGGAGACCCAGTACTTC.

The DNA for the CDR3 is TGTGCCAGCAGCCAGGGGACAGGGCCAGATACGCAGTATTTT. Translated, it gives CASSQGTGPDTQYF. The chain carries TRBV4-2 and TRBJ2-3, with 9 bases that match TRBD1. The CDR3 is 14 residues long. V lost 3 bases, J lost 4 bases, and 2 bases stayed unmatched. The germline V gene encodes CDR1 LGHNA and CDR2 YNFKEQ.

The V call is TRBV10-3, the J call TRBJ1-2, with D possibly TRBD1 on 5 matching bases. Germline V gives CDR1 ENHRY, CDR2 SYGVKD. The V gene lost 0 bases and the J gene lost 4 bases, with 15 bases spanning the gap. The CDR3 sequence is 16 residues long. CDR3 bases: TGTGCCATCAGTGAGTCGAGTCGGCGGGGCCCCTATGGCTACACCTTC. Encoded protein: CAISESSRRGPYGYTF.

A few counts support this clone. The chain links TRBV30 to TRBJ2-7, with D uncertain. With 3 bases removed from V and 4 bases from J, the gap between germline ends came to 13 bases. This CDR3 spans 13 amino acids. In germline, CDR1 is GTSNPN, CDR2 SVGIG (reference sequence). DNA for the CDR3: TGTGCCTGGAGGCAAGATACTTTTTACGAGCAGTACTTC. Its protein product is CAWRQDTFYEQYF.

V and J are TRBV4-1 and TRBJ2-2, with D maybe TRBD2 (5 bases). Germline CDR1 reads MGHRA; CDR2 reads YSYEKL. Trimming stripped 0 bases from V and 8 bases from J, with 13 bases between. This CDR3 contains 15 residues. The chain's CDR3 is CASSQDEGSEGELFF. CDR3 DNA: TGCGCCAGCAGCCAAGATGAGGGCTCGGAGGGGGAGCTGTTTTTT.

J is TRBJ2-5 and V is TRBV9; 8 bases are shared with TRBD1. The CDR3 has 16 amino acids. J was trimmed by 5 bases and V by 4 bases; bases with no gene match: 13. The germline V gene encodes CDR1 SGDLS and CDR2 YYNGEE. CDR3 nucleotide sequence: TGTGCCAGCAGCAAAAGACCCGGGACAGGTGTTGAGACCCAGTACTTC. It translates to CASSKRPGTGVETQYF.

This clone has more than one count but fewer than ten. This chain joins TRBV5-5 and TRBJ1-2; D might be TRBD1 (6 bases). V gave up 3 bases and J gave up 4 bases, with 16 bases separating them. The germline CDR1 and CDR2 sequences are SGHKS and YYEKEE (reference sequence). There are 15 residues in the CDR3. CDR3 sequence reads: CASSSGTPGSYGYTF. The CDR3, as DNA: TGTGCCAGCAGCTCCGGGACACCCGGGAGCTATGGCTACACCTTC.

The J gene is TRBJ2-3, the V gene TRBV7-8, with TRBD2 matching 7 bases. Per germline, CDR1 SGHVS and CDR2 FQNEAQ. This CDR3 contains 15 residues. The V and J ends lost 4 bases and 1 base, in that order; junction bases with no gene match: 5. The DNA of the CDR3 is TGTGCCAGCAGCTCCAGGGAGGGAGGCACAGATACGCAGTATTTT. Amino acids: CASSSREGGTDTQYF.

The count of this clone is one. The chain is built from TRBV6-1 and TRBJ1-1; D possibly corresponds to TRBD1 (6 bases). The V gene lost 3 bases and the J gene lost 4 bases, with 15 bases spanning the gap. CDR1 is MNHNS, CDR2 SASEGT, per germline. The CDR3 covers 15 residues. For the CDR3, the DNA is TGTGCCAGCAGTGAGGGCAGGGGATTTTTCACTGAAGCTTTCTTT. Translation: CASSEGRGFFTEAFF.

V and J are TRBV6-4 and TRBJ2-2; no clear D gene. This CDR3 has 13 amino acids. V lost 3 bases to trimming and J lost 3 bases, with 5 bases between them. Germline loops: CDR1 MRHNA, CDR2 SNTAGT. The CDR3 bases are TGTGCCAGCAGTGAAAAGGACACCGGGGAGCTGTTTTTT. Translating it yields CASSEKDTGELFF.

V gene TRBV6-5 combines with J gene TRBJ2-5; 11 nucleotides match TRBD2. CDR3 length: 15 residues. Germline-derived CDR1 and CDR2 are MNHEY and SVGAGI. The ends lost 0 bases at V and 4 bases at J; junction bases unmatched: 1. The CDR3 DNA is TGTGCCAGCAGTTACTCGCTAGCGGGGGGAGAGACCCAGTACTTC. The encoded protein is CASSYSLAGGETQYF.

The genes are TRBV5-8 and TRBJ1-1; no reliable D call. Trimming stripped 0 bases from V and 6 bases from J, with 9 bases between. CDR3 length equals 13 residues. Germline V CDR1 and CDR2: SGHTS, YDEGEE. The CDR3 DNA reads TGTGCCAGCAGCTTGGGAGGGAGCGCTGAAGCTTTCTTT. Translating gives CASSLGGSAEAFF.

The CDR3 region is CASRGTATNEKLFF. CDR3 DNA sequence: TGTGCCAGCAGGGGGACGGCAACTAATGAAAAACTGTTTTTT. The chain is built from TRBV27 and TRBJ1-4; TRBD1 might be the D (5 bases). The CDR3 has 14 amino acids. V lost 6 bases and J lost 0, with 8 bases in between. Per the germline V gene, CDR1 is MNHEY and CDR2 is SMNVEV (reference sequence).

The rearrangement links TRBV5-8 to TRBJ1-5; D ambiguous. Germline V gene data show CDR1 as SGHTS and CDR2 as YDEGEE. This CDR3 contains 12 residues. The V end was cut by 1 base, the J end by 11 bases, with 10 bases between. The DNA for the CDR3 is TGTGCCAGCAGCTTGAGGTACGGGGCCCAGCATTTT. Translating it yields CASSLRYGAQHF.

The chain is built from TRBV5-1 and TRBJ1-5; D remains ambiguous. The CDR3 extends over 15 amino acids. Trimming stripped 4 bases from V and 3 bases from J, with 14 bases between. The germline V gene encodes CDR1 SGHRS and CDR2 YFSETQ. The CDR3 here is CASSDERENNQPQHF. The CDR3 coding sequence is TGCGCCAGCAGCGACGAACGGGAAAACAATCAGCCCCAGCATTTT.

The chain joins TRBV18 to TRBJ1-6; perhaps TRBD1 as D (5 bases). V shed 4 bases and J shed 7 bases, with 14 bases lying between them. Germline-derived CDR1 and CDR2 are KGHSH and LQKENI. CDR3 size: 15 residues. CDR3 residues: CASSRTGTGNSPLHF. CDR3 bases: TGTGCCAGCTCACGGACCGGGACGGGAAATTCACCCCTCCACTTT.

The gene calls are TRBV5-1 and TRBJ2-7; D perhaps matches TRBD2 (6 bases). CDR1 SGHRS and CDR2 YFSETQ come from the germline V gene. V lost 5 bases and J 0 bases, leaving 18 bases between the germline ends. The length of the CDR3 is 16 residues. The DNA for the CDR3 is TGCGCCAGCAGTTTCTCTCCCGCGGGGAGCTCCTACGAGCAGTACTTC. This encodes CASSFSPAGSSYEQYF.

This chain joins TRBV3-1 (or the pseudogene TRBV3-2) and TRBJ2-3; no clear D. The CDR3 contains 12 residues. With 4 bases removed from V and 8 bases from J, the gap between germline ends came to 10 bases. Germline V lookup: CDR1 LGHDT, CDR2 YNNKEL (reference sequence). This chain's CDR3 is CASSRLIGTQYF. For the CDR3, the DNA is TGTGCCAGCAGCCGACTTATTGGTACGCAGTATTTT.

The chain combines TRBV18 with TRBJ2-2; tentatively, D is TRBD1 or TRBD2 (5 bases each). Germline CDR1 and CDR2: KGHSH and LQKENI. The CDR3 loop spans 16 amino acids. Trimming stripped 0 bases from V and 6 bases from J, with 14 bases between. The CDR3 reads CASSPPGTAWAGELFF. In DNA form, the CDR3 reads TGTGCCAGCTCACCACCGGGGACGGCCTGGGCCGGGGAGCTGTTTTTT.

The table lists this clone with a count of one. V gene TRBV28 combines with J gene TRBJ1-5, with 8 bases identical to TRBD1. Germline CDR1 is MDHEN and CDR2 is SYDVKM. J was trimmed by 7 bases and V by 6 bases; bases with no gene match: 5. The CDR3 has 13 residues. The CDR3 region has the DNA TGTGCCAGCAGGGCAGGGGGCGCACAGCCCCAGCATTTT. This codes for CASRAGGAQPQHF.

The chain joins TRBV30 to TRBJ1-2; TRBD1 might be the D (5 bases). This CDR3 is built from 11 residues. Germline V gene sequence: CDR1 GTSNPN, CDR2 SVGIG (reference sequence). V lost 4 bases and J 4 bases, leaving 7 bases between the germline ends. The CDR3 here is CAWTGAYGYTF. The CDR3 region has the DNA TGTGCCTGGACCGGGGCCTATGGCTACACCTTC.